The 9 T cell receptor beta chains below come from one sample, sequenced in a study of T-cell reconstitution after alpha-beta-depleted transplantation in children. Unique molecular identifiers were incorporated during preparation of the TCRbeta library. TCRdb reanalysed the PCR reads using MiXCR and keeps one entry per CDR3 protein. The data contain about 440,000 distinct CDR3 sequences, around two fifths of them singletons. Sequenced material: PBMCs, taken before TCRalphabeta/CD19-depleted stem cell transplant. These receptors originate from a girl aged 2-15 years with aplastic anemia, due to receive a stem cell transplant.

This clonotype showed up just a few times. The chain joins TRBV7-9 to TRBJ2-2, with D unclear. CDR3 length: 12 amino acids. Germline CDR1 and CDR2: SEHNR and FQNEAQ (reference sequence). V was pared by 8 bases and J by 1 base, with 5 bases between. CDR3 loop: CASGRNTGELFF. Here the CDR3 DNA reads TGTGCCAGCGGCAGGAACACCGGGGAGCTGTTTTTT.

V usage is TRBV6-5 and J usage is TRBJ2-2, with 7 bases fitting TRBD1. From germline, CDR1 is MNHEY and CDR2 SVGAGI. The trim removed 1 base at V and 1 base at J, leaving 3 bases unmatched. The CDR3 runs 16 residues. CDR3 sequence (DNA): TGTGCCAGCAGTTACTTGAGGACAGGGAACACCGGGGAGCTGTTTTTT. As protein: CASSYLRTGNTGELFF.

The chain combines TRBV20-1 with TRBJ2-1; TRBD1 or TRBD2 may be the D gene (5 bases each). The V end lost 0 bases, the J end lost 0 bases, and 12 bases lay between the germline ends. The CDR3 is made up of 16 amino acids. The germline V gene encodes CDR1 DFQATT and CDR2 SNEGSKA (reference sequence). The chain's CDR3 is CSARDGAVSSYNEQFF. In DNA, the CDR3 is TGCAGTGCTAGAGACGGGGCGGTGAGCTCCTACAATGAGCAGTTCTTC.

V and J are TRBV4-1 and TRBJ1-3, with D uncertain. This CDR3 spans 13 amino acids. Germline values: CDR1 MGHRA, CDR2 YSYEKL. V lost 5 bases and J 3 bases, leaving 8 bases between the germline ends. The CDR3: CASSVGYGNTIYF. The CDR3 DNA is TGCGCCAGCAGCGTAGGGTATGGAAACACCATATATTTT.

This clonotype appeared many times. In DNA, the CDR3 is TGTGCCAGCAGCTCGGAGGGCACGGGGACCCAGTACTTC. It encodes CASSSEGTGTQYF. The rearrangement uses TRBV27 and TRBJ2-5; possible D gene TRBD2, 6 bases. V lost 6 bases, J lost 7 bases, and 15 bases lay in between. From germline, CDR1 is MNHEY and CDR2 SMNVEV (reference sequence). The CDR3 contains 13 residues.

The chain uses TRBV7-2 and TRBJ2-3; D is perhaps TRBD2 (6 bases). V gave up 5 bases and J gave up 6 bases, with 21 bases separating them. Germline V gene sequence: CDR1 SGHTA, CDR2 FQGNSA. The CDR3 extends over 16 amino acids. The CDR3 loop is CASSSSRSSGWDTQYF. The CDR3, as DNA: TGTGCCAGCAGCAGTAGTAGATCCAGCGGGTGGGATACGCAGTATTTT.

V gene TRBV7-6 combines with J gene TRBJ2-1, with 7 positions matching TRBD2. This CDR3 spans 16 amino acids. V lost 0 bases and J lost 3; bases outside the gene matches: 5. Germline CDR1 is SGHVS and CDR2 is FNYEAQ. The CDR3 spells CASSLASPGGYNEQFF. CDR3 nucleotide sequence: TGTGCCAGCAGCTTAGCAAGCCCGGGGGGCTACAATGAGCAGTTCTTC.

This clonotype was detected a few times. This sequence joins TRBV5-1 and TRBJ1-2; D is unclear. CDR1 is SGHRS, CDR2 YFSETQ, per germline. The CDR3 totals 14 residues. Trimming took 0 bases from V and 4 from J, leaving 10 bases between them. Here the CDR3 DNA reads TGCGCCAGCAGCTTGGATGGCGACTTCTATGGCTACACCTTC. This sequence encodes CASSLDGDFYGYTF.

The V call is TRBV6-1, the J call TRBJ1-1; no clear D. Germline values: CDR1 MNHNS, CDR2 SASEGT. Trimming stripped 5 bases from V and 6 bases from J, with 13 bases between. CDR3 size: 13 residues. The chain's CDR3 is CASSIPGVSEAFF. In DNA, the CDR3 is TGTGCCAGCAGTATCCCAGGCGTTTCTGAAGCTTTCTTT.